These 23 T cell receptor beta chains were all obtained from the same sample, sequenced in a study of long-term antiretroviral therapy in people with HIV. Run at survey level, the immunoSEQ assay was version v3.0. The table came from immunoSEQ multiplex PCR; TCRdb's copy has only in-frame clones and leaves some out. This sample has under 45,000 clones; approximately 94% occur once, and the top ten carry approximately 2.2%. The input for sequencing was unsorted PBMCs, taken 9 to 9.5 years after starting antiretroviral therapy. These receptors were obtained from a man in his thirties or forties with HIV.

The genes are TRBV2 and TRBJ1-1; possibly TRBD1 for D (5 bases). Germline values: CDR1 SNHLY, CDR2 FYNNEI. Trimming shortened V by 4 bases and J by 1 base, and 10 bases separated the two germline ends. The CDR3 has 14 amino acids. This chain's CDR3 is CASSGRDGNTEAFF. The CDR3 region has the DNA TGTGCCAGCAGTGGGAGGGACGGGAACACTGAAGCTTTCTTT.

This clone has just one count. This sequence joins TRBV5-4 and TRBJ2-1; 11 bases map to TRBD2. CDR3 length equals 14 residues. The V gene end was trimmed by 1 base and the J gene end by 8 bases; junction bases not matched to a gene: 2. Germline values: CDR1 SGHNT, CDR2 YYREEE (reference sequence). The CDR3 here is CASSLTSGGDEQFF. CDR3 nucleotides: TGTGCCAGCAGCTTGACTAGCGGGGGTGATGAGCAGTTCTTC.

This chain connects TRBV4-1 to TRBJ2-1; TRBD2 might be the D (7 bases). This CDR3 has 15 residues. The germline CDR1 and CDR2 sequences are MGHRA and YSYEKL. The V gene lost 4 bases and the J gene lost 2 bases, with 12 bases spanning the gap. The CDR3 bases are TGCGCCAGCAGCCTCGGGGGGCTCACCTACAATGAGCAGTTCTTC. It translates to CASSLGGLTYNEQFF.

The rearrangement joins TRBV10-1 to TRBJ1-1; D unresolved. V lost 2 bases to trimming and J lost 11 bases, with 15 bases between them. CDR1 and CDR2 from the germline V gene are WNHNN and SYGVQD (reference sequence). The CDR3 has 13 amino acids. CDR3 region: CASSETSGVRAFF. CDR3 sequence (DNA): TGCGCCAGCAGTGAGACATCCGGAGTGAGGGCTTTCTTT.

This clone was seen only once. The chain carries TRBV29-1 and TRBJ1-2; D remains ambiguous. V was cut by 3 bases and J by 8 bases, with 16 bases left in between. Germline assignment: CDR1 SQVTM and CDR2 ANQGSEA. The CDR3 has 13 residues. The CDR3 nucleotides read TGCAGCGTTGATGCTGTCGAGACGGAGGGCTACACCTTC. Protein product: CSVDAVETEGYTF.

The J gene is TRBJ1-2, the V gene TRBV5-4; the match to TRBD1 covers 7 bases. V gave up 4 bases and J gave up 5 bases; unmatched junction bases: 8. This CDR3 is 14 amino acids long. Germline loops: CDR1 SGHNT, CDR2 YYREEE (reference sequence). CDR3 protein: CASSPAPTGYGYTF. CDR3 sequence (DNA): TGTGCCAGCAGCCCCGCCCCGACAGGGTATGGCTACACCTTC. The full variable domain, completed using reference TRBV5-4 and TRBJ1-2, is ETGVTQSPTHLIKTRGQQVTLRCSSQSGHNTVSWYQQALGQGPQFIFQYYREEENGRGNFPPRFSGLQFPNYSSELNVNALELDDSALYLCASSPAPTGYGYTFGSGTRLTVV.

This clone was observed a single time. The chain links TRBV7-6 to TRBJ2-5; no definite D call. Trimming pared 1 base from V and 1 base from J, leaving 4 bases between. The CDR3 extends over 13 amino acids. Germline V gene data show CDR1 as SGHVS and CDR2 as FNYEAQ. The CDR3: CASSLGSQETQYF. In DNA, the CDR3 is TGTGCCAGCAGCTTAGGGTCCCAAGAGACCCAGTACTTC.

This rearrangement joins TRBV6-5 to TRBJ2-7; perhaps D is TRBD1 or TRBD2 (5 bases each). Germline V gene lookup returns CDR1 MNHEY and CDR2 SVGAGI. The germline V and J ends were trimmed by 2 bases and 5 bases, with 13 bases remaining between them. The CDR3 covers 14 residues. CDR3 sequence (DNA): TGTGCCAGCAGTTACAGGTTGAGGGACCACGAGCAGTACTTC. Its protein product is CASSYRLRDHEQYF.

This clone came up once. The J gene is TRBJ2-1, the V gene TRBV14; unclear D gene. The CDR3 length is 16 residues. V dropped 2 bases and J dropped 7 bases, with 18 bases sitting between them. CDR1 and CDR2 from the germline V gene are SGHDN and FVKESK. In DNA, the CDR3 is TGTGCCAGCAGCCAACGGGCTGGATCATTTTTAAATGAGCAGTTCTTC. It codes for CASSQRAGSFLNEQFF.

The V gene is TRBV5-1, the J gene TRBJ2-2; D remains unclear. V was clipped by 0 bases and J by 2 bases, with 8 bases between them. Germline V lookup: CDR1 SGHRS, CDR2 YFSETQ. The CDR3 covers 15 residues. CDR3 nucleotide sequence: TGCGCCAGCAGCTTGGACGGCCCCAACACCGGGGAGCTGTTTTTT. Protein product: CASSLDGPNTGELFF.

This clone was counted a single time. This rearrangement joins TRBV7-3 to TRBJ2-1, with 12 bases lining up with TRBD2. Germline values: CDR1 SGHTA, CDR2 FQGTGA. The CDR3 covers 17 residues. V was pared by 2 bases and J by 9 bases, with 11 bases of the junction left unmatched. The CDR3 spells CASSLGLSASGGGEQFF. Written as DNA, the CDR3 is TGTGCCAGCAGCTTAGGTTTAAGTGCTAGCGGGGGGGGTGAGCAGTTCTTC. Together with reference TRBV7-3 and TRBJ2-1, the CDR3 gives the full variable domain: GAGVSQTPSNKVTEKGKYVELRCDPISGHTALYWYRQSLGQGPEFLIYFQGTGAADDSGLPNDRFFAVRPEGSVSTLKIQRTERGDSAVYLCASSLGLSASGGGEQFFGPGTRLTVL.

Only one count was recorded for this clone. One end of the junction does not line up with germline, which may come from a read error. This chain links TRBV2 with TRBJ2-3, with TRBD1 as a possible D gene (6 bases). The CDR3 loop spans 13 amino acids. Germline CDR1 is SNHLY and CDR2 is FYNNEI. The CDR3 bases are TGTGCCACATCCCGCAAACGGACAGATGCGCAGTATTTT. Amino acid sequence: CATSRKRTDAQYF. Combining the CDR3 with reference TRBV2 and TRBJ2-3 gives the whole variable domain EPEVTQTPSHQVTQMGQEVILRCVPISNHLYFYWYRQILGQKVEFLVSFYNNEISEKSEIFDDQFSVERPDGSNFTLKIRSTKLEDSAMYFCATSRKRTDAQYFGPGTRLTVL.

V usage is TRBV2 and J usage is TRBJ2-7, with unresolved D. Germline values: CDR1 SNHLY, CDR2 FYNNEI. The germline V and J ends were trimmed by 2 bases and 1 base, with 6 bases remaining between them. This CDR3 region has 13 residues. This CDR3 reads CASSETRSYEQYF. CDR3 DNA sequence: TGTGCCAGCAGTGAAACCAGGTCCTACGAGCAGTACTTC.

The V and J genes are TRBV5-4 and TRBJ2-2, with a tentative D call TRBD1 (6 bases). The germline V gene encodes CDR1 SGHNT and CDR2 YYREEE (reference sequence). V lost 6 bases, J lost 1 base, and 19 bases lay in between. CDR3 length: 17 amino acids. The DNA for the CDR3 is TGTGCCAGCACCCCAGGGGAAGGACGGATGAACACCGGGGAGCTGTTTTTT. Its translation: CASTPGEGRMNTGELFF.

This clone has just one count. The chain has TRBV30 and TRBJ2-7; weak D call: TRBD1 (5 bases). V was cut by 4 bases and J by 7 bases, with 23 bases left in between. Germline V gene lookup returns CDR1 GTSNPN and CDR2 SVGIG (reference sequence). The CDR3 runs 15 residues. The CDR3 coding sequence is TGTGCCTGGAAACTTCTCGAAGGGGAAGTGCCTGAGCAGTACTTC. Its translation: CAWKLLEGEVPEQYF.

The chain joins TRBV11-1 to TRBJ1-2; D gene unclear. Germline V gene sequence: CDR1 SGHAT, CDR2 FQDESV (reference sequence). This CDR3 region has 13 residues. Trimming pared 5 bases from V and 8 bases from J, leaving 15 bases between. The CDR3 DNA follows: TGTGCCAGCAGCGGAGTGATCGGGCAGGGCTACACCTTC. Protein: CASSGVIGQGYTF.

The J gene is TRBJ1-2, the V gene TRBV4-1; unclear D gene. The CDR3 is made up of 13 amino acids. Germline V CDR1 and CDR2: MGHRA, YSYEKL. V lost 0 bases and J 7 bases, leaving 9 bases between the germline ends. The CDR3 loop reads CASSQDHGVGYTF. The CDR3 region has the DNA TGCGCCAGCAGCCAAGATCACGGGGTTGGCTACACCTTC.

The chain is built from TRBV11-2 and TRBJ1-1, with 7 bases identical to TRBD1. The CDR3 is 17 amino acids. V dropped 4 bases and J dropped 0; count of bases not matched to a gene: 11. Looked up from germline, CDR1 is SGHAT and CDR2 is FQNNGV. CDR3: CASSSLPETGVNTEAFF. The CDR3 DNA reads TGTGCCAGCAGCTCCCTACCCGAAACAGGGGTGAACACTGAAGCTTTCTTT.

The rearrangement links TRBV18 to TRBJ1-1; D is ambiguous. From germline, CDR1 is KGHSH and CDR2 LQKENI. Deletions cut 1 base from V and 4 bases from J, with 7 bases between. This CDR3 has 13 residues. This chain's CDR3 is CASSPLGSTEAFF. CDR3 DNA sequence: TGTGCCAGCTCACCACTTGGGTCCACTGAAGCTTTCTTT.

The genes are TRBV5-1 and TRBJ1-4, with a possible D match to TRBD1 (5 bases). There are 13 residues in the CDR3. The germline gives CDR1 SGHRS, CDR2 YFSETQ. V shed 5 bases and J shed 8 bases, with 13 bases lying between them. Here the CDR3 reads CASSGGTEEKLFF. In DNA form, the CDR3 reads TGCGCCAGCAGTGGAGGGACCGAGGAAAAACTGTTTTTT.

This clone was recorded once. This chain connects TRBV5-1 to TRBJ2-5; D possibly corresponds to TRBD2 (5 bases). The CDR3 loop spans 15 amino acids. Germline V CDR1 and CDR2: SGHRS, YFSETQ. The ends were cut back, 5 bases at V and 5 bases at J, with 19 bases in the middle. The CDR3 spells CASRGGAYEGETQYF. The CDR3 DNA reads as TGCGCCAGCAGAGGTGGTGCCTACGAGGGCGAGACCCAGTACTTC.

The CDR3 reads CATQGAGELFF. The CDR3 DNA reads as TGTGCCACACAGGGGGCCGGGGAGCTGTTTTTT. The rearrangement joins TRBV10-3 to TRBJ2-2; 8 bases align to TRBD1. Looked up from germline, CDR1 is ENHRY and CDR2 is SYGVKD. The CDR3 runs 11 residues. Losses at the gene ends were 10 bases for V and 6 bases for J; bases not matched to a gene: 1.

This chain connects TRBV5-6 to TRBJ2-1; TRBD2 matches 10 bases. CDR1 and CDR2 from the germline V gene are SGHDT and YYEEEE. The junction had 8 bases not matched to a gene; V was cut back by 4 bases and J by 7 bases. This CDR3 has 15 residues. The CDR3 sequence is CASSHSGGAYNEQFF. The CDR3 DNA is TGTGCCAGCAGCCACAGCGGGGGGGCTTATAATGAGCAGTTCTTC.